The present TCR beta chain was sequenced within a study of OX40 agonist ivuxolimab in advanced cancers. About the study: The group had a mean age of about 60 years, ranged from about 20 to 79, and was just under 85% male. It was permissible to have had prior anti-PD-1, anti-PD-L1 or anti-CTLA-4 therapy, and more than 30% had some.

The protocol was immunoSEQ multiplex PCR, while the TCRdb copy is restricted to in-frame clones and leaves out a portion. The sample consists of around 100,000 clones, around 90% of them appearing once. The junction had 5 bases not matched to a gene; V was cut back by 3 bases and J by 3 bases. Germline V gene sequence: CDR1 LNHDA, CDR2 SQIVND (reference sequence). This CDR3 has 15 residues. Sequencing was performed on CD4+ or CD8+ T cells sorted from blood, taken in a trial of the OX40 agonist ivuxolimab. V and J are TRBV19 and TRBJ2-7; TRBD2 aligns across 10 bases. The TCR sequence derives from an adult with an advanced solid tumor such as melanoma, head and neck, liver or kidney cancer. The CDR3 DNA reads TGTGCCAGTAGTATGCAGAGCGGGAGGGTCTACGAGCAGTACTTC. Translation gives CASSMQSGRVYEQYF.